These 26 T cell receptor beta chains share one sample of origin, sequenced in a study of blood T cell repertoires in COVID-19. Sequencing used immunoSEQ multiplex PCR; TCRdb keeps in-frame clones, though not all of them. This sample has under 60,000 clones, with 89% found just once. The specimen sequenced was peripheral blood. The receptors come from a man between 60 and 75 years old with acute or convalescent COVID-19.

V gene TRBV6-2 or TRBV6-3 combines with J gene TRBJ1-5; 7 nucleotides agree with TRBD1. CDR1 MNHEY and CDR2 SVGEGT come from the germline V gene. V shed 0 bases and J 4 bases; nucleotides not matched to a gene: 15. The CDR3 loop spans 19 amino acids. The CDR3: CASSYSNRRGGARNQPQHF. Here the CDR3 DNA reads TGTGCCAGCAGTTACTCGAATCGCCGAGGGGGCGCCCGAAATCAGCCCCAGCATTTT.

The chain joins TRBV7-2 to TRBJ2-1; 8 bases line up with TRBD2. CDR1 SGHTA and CDR2 FQGNSA come from the germline V gene. With V trimmed by 3 bases and J by 8 bases, 3 bases remained unmatched. The CDR3 is 13 residues long. The CDR3 nucleotides read TGTGCCAGCAGCTTCGGACTAGCCCATGAGCAGTTCTTC. This encodes CASSFGLAHEQFF.

The chain joins TRBV15 to TRBJ2-3, with unresolved D. Between the trimmed V and J ends, which lost 3 bases and 6 bases, there was a span of 10 bases. The CDR3 is 13 residues long. Germline V gene sequence: CDR1 LNHNV, CDR2 YYDKDF (reference sequence). The DNA of the CDR3 is TGTGCCACCAGCAGTGCAGTGCGGGATACGCAGTATTTT. Its protein product is CATSSAVRDTQYF.

The chain couples TRBV14 to TRBJ1-6, with D unresolved. Germline values: CDR1 SGHDN, CDR2 FVKESK. CDR3 size: 16 residues. V lost 2 bases, J lost 0 bases, and 8 bases lay in between. Written as DNA, the CDR3 is TGTGCCAGCAGCCAACGGTTGAGCTCCTATAATTCACCCCTCCACTTT. It translates to CASSQRLSSYNSPLHF.

J is TRBJ1-6 and V is TRBV7-2; D not resolved. The germline V gene has CDR1 SGHTA and CDR2 FQGNSA. V dropped 2 bases and J dropped 9 bases, with 8 bases sitting between them. The CDR3 sequence is 13 residues long. The CDR3 nucleotides are TGTGCCAGCAGCTTATCCCCAGGTTCACCCCTCCACTTT. This encodes CASSLSPGSPLHF.

CDR3 in DNA: TGTGCCAGCAGCTTCCGGGACACTAATCGGGGCAATCAGCCCCAGCATTTT. This codes for CASSFRDTNRGNQPQHF. The rearrangement uses TRBV5-6 and TRBJ1-5; weak D call: TRBD1 (6 bases). The V and J ends lost 2 bases and 2 bases respectively, with 17 bases between them. The germline gives CDR1 SGHDT, CDR2 YYEEEE. The CDR3 loop spans 17 amino acids.

The chain is built from TRBV6-6 and TRBJ2-3; tentatively, D is TRBD2 (5 bases). V was pared by 7 bases and J by 8 bases, with 16 bases between. This CDR3 contains 13 residues. CDR1 is MNHNY, CDR2 SVGAGI, per germline (reference sequence). CDR3 sequence: CASTSRNAGTQYF. In DNA form, the CDR3 reads TGTGCCAGCACGTCTAGGAACGCGGGTACGCAGTATTTT.

The chain recombines TRBV19 with TRBJ1-2, with D hard to call. From germline, CDR1 is LNHDA and CDR2 SQIVND (reference sequence). CDR3 size: 14 residues. The V and J ends lost 3 bases and 5 bases respectively, with 13 bases between them. CDR3 DNA sequence: TGTGCCAGTAGTATGTCGGTACAGAGTTATGGCTACACCTTC. Encoded protein: CASSMSVQSYGYTF.

The V call is TRBV5-1, the J call TRBJ2-3, with D uncertain. The V and J ends lost 4 bases and 0 bases respectively, with 12 bases between them. The germline V gene has CDR1 SGHRS and CDR2 YFSETQ. CDR3 size: 15 residues. The CDR3, as DNA: TGCGCCAGCAGCCTGGCCACCCAGAGCACAGATACGCAGTATTTT. It is translated as CASSLATQSTDTQYF. The full variable domain, completed using reference TRBV5-1 and TRBJ2-3, is KAGVTQTPRYLIKTRGQQVTLSCSPISGHRSVSWYQQTPGQGLQFLFEYFSETQRNKGNFPGRFSGRQFSNSRSEMNVSTLELGDSALYLCASSLATQSTDTQYFGPGTRLTVL.

In its sample, this clone was seen once. V and J are TRBV30 and TRBJ2-7; D is unresolved. Trimming left V 0 bases short and J 6 bases short, with 27 bases between. This CDR3 has 18 amino acids. CDR1 GTSNPN and CDR2 SVGIG come from the germline V gene (reference sequence). CDR3 sequence: CAWSVRPPAKLATGEQYF. The CDR3 coding sequence is TGTGCCTGGAGTGTACGTCCCCCCGCCAAACTTGCAACCGGCGAGCAGTACTTC.

The rearrangement uses TRBV12-3 or TRBV12-4 and TRBJ1-2; no clear D gene. The V end was cut by 2 bases, the J end by 6 bases, with 10 bases between. This CDR3 region has 13 residues. CDR3 region: CASSLRGVHGYTF. The CDR3 DNA follows: TGTGCCAGCAGTTTACGGGGAGTTCATGGCTACACCTTC.

This clone was recorded a few times. V usage is TRBV3-1 (or the pseudogene TRBV3-2) and J usage is TRBJ2-7; 7 bases are a match to TRBD1. Germline V gene data show CDR1 as LGHDT and CDR2 as YNNKEL (reference sequence). This CDR3 spans 16 amino acids. The V and J ends lost 1 base and 2 bases, in that order; junction bases with no gene match: 8. The CDR3 sequence: CASSQGVDRVTYEQYF. As DNA, the CDR3 is TGTGCCAGCAGCCAAGGCGTCGACAGGGTAACCTACGAGCAGTACTTC.

V gene TRBV5-6 combines with J gene TRBJ2-1; 13 nucleotides match TRBD2. CDR1 and CDR2 from the germline V gene are SGHDT and YYEEEE. The V segment lost 1 base and the J segment 6 bases; nucleotides outside the gene matches: 1. This CDR3 has 15 residues. The CDR3 nucleotides read TGTGCCAGCAGCTTGACTAGCGGGGGGGTCAATGAGCAGTTCTTC. Translation: CASSLTSGGVNEQFF.

The V gene is TRBV25-1, the J gene TRBJ2-7; 7 bases map to TRBD1. The germline V gene has CDR1 MGHDK and CDR2 SYGVNS. The CDR3 is 14 residues long. J gave up 4 bases and V 4 bases, and 7 bases lay outside the gene matches. The CDR3 sequence: CASSVDRNTYEQYF. In nucleotides, the CDR3 is TGTGCCAGCAGTGTGGACAGGAATACGTACGAGCAGTACTTC.

Here the CDR3 DNA reads TGTGCCAGCTATGAGCCGGGGACAGACAATGAAAAACTGTTTTTT. It is translated as CASYEPGTDNEKLFF. The V call is TRBV18, the J call TRBJ1-4, with 7 bases identical to TRBD1. The length of the CDR3 is 15 residues. Germline CDR1 is KGHSH and CDR2 is LQKENI. V dropped 7 bases and J dropped 5; count of bases not matched to a gene: 10. Full variable domain (rest looked up from reference TRBV18 and TRBJ1-4): NAGVMQNPRHLVRRRGQEARLRCSPMKGHSHVYWYRQLPEEGLKFMVYLQKENIIDESGMPKERFSAEFPKEGPSILRIQQVVRGDSAAYFCASYEPGTDNEKLFFGSGTQLSVL.

Here the CDR3 DNA reads TGTGCCAGTAGTATAAGCGTCGGGCGGACAGGGGCCTACGAGCAGTACTTC. Its protein is CASSISVGRTGAYEQYF. The V gene is TRBV19, the J gene TRBJ2-7, with TRBD1 matching over 9 bases. V gave up 2 bases and J gave up 2 bases; unmatched junction bases: 10. The CDR3 totals 17 residues. Germline assignment: CDR1 LNHDA and CDR2 SQIVND (reference sequence).

The V gene is TRBV4-2, the J gene TRBJ1-5; 8 nucleotides line up with TRBD1. Germline CDR1 LGHNA, CDR2 YNFKEQ. The V gene end was trimmed by 4 bases and the J gene end by 7 bases; junction bases not matched to a gene: 9. The CDR3 is 15 residues long. The CDR3 DNA is TGTGCCAGCAGCCGGGAAGACAGGGGAACCCAGCCCCAGCATTTT. Its translation: CASSREDRGTQPQHF.

The chain carries TRBV7-9 and TRBJ1-1, with D perhaps matching TRBD1 (5 bases). The length of the CDR3 is 14 residues. Deletions cut 1 base from V and 7 bases from J, with 13 bases between. Germline-derived CDR1 and CDR2 are SEHNR and FQNEAQ (reference sequence). CDR3 in DNA: TGTGCCAGCAGCTTAGTCCGACAGAGAAATGAAGCTTTCTTT. Protein sequence: CASSLVRQRNEAFF.

The chain recombines TRBV14 with TRBJ2-1; D is uncertain. This CDR3 is 13 amino acids long. Between the trimmed V and J ends, which lost 2 bases and 9 bases, there was a span of 11 bases. Germline V CDR1 and CDR2: SGHDN, FVKESK. CDR3 nucleotide sequence: TGTGCCAGCAGCCAACTCGGCGGTGGTGAGCAGTTCTTC. The encoded protein is CASSQLGGGEQFF. The variable domain in full, completed from reference TRBV14 and TRBJ2-1, reads EAGVTQFPSHSVIEKGQTVTLRCDPISGHDNLYWYRRVMGKEIKFLLHFVKESKQDESGMPNNRFLAERTGGTYSTLKVQPAELEDSGVYFCASSQLGGGEQFFGPGTRLTVL.

This clone was recorded a few times. The chain is built from TRBV2 and TRBJ2-7; 10 nucleotides align to TRBD1. CDR3 length: 15 amino acids. The germline V gene encodes CDR1 SNHLY and CDR2 FYNNEI. The trim removed 4 bases at V and 5 bases at J, leaving 8 bases unmatched. CDR3: CASSVDRGRLDEQYF. DNA for the CDR3: TGTGCCAGCAGTGTTGACAGGGGGCGATTGGACGAGCAGTACTTC. Combining the CDR3 with reference TRBV2 and TRBJ2-7 gives the whole variable domain EPEVTQTPSHQVTQMGQEVILRCVPISNHLYFYWYRQILGQKVEFLVSFYNNEISEKSEIFDDQFSVERPDGSNFTLKIRSTKLEDSAMYFCASSVDRGRLDEQYFGPGTRLTVT.

The chain has TRBV30 and TRBJ1-3; possible D gene TRBD1, 5 bases. The CDR3 sequence is 13 residues long. Between the trimmed V and J ends, which lost 0 bases and 4 bases, there was a span of 7 bases. Germline lookup yields CDR1 GTSNPN and CDR2 SVGIG (reference sequence). The CDR3 loop is CAWSVQVGNTIYF. In DNA, the CDR3 is TGTGCCTGGAGTGTACAGGTCGGAAACACCATATATTTT.

In its sample, this clone was seen a few times. This chain joins TRBV30 and TRBJ1-4; the D is unclear. There are 12 residues in the CDR3. Per the germline V gene, CDR1 is GTSNPN and CDR2 is SVGIG (reference sequence). Trimming left V 4 bases short and J 1 base short, with 4 bases between. The CDR3 DNA is TGTGCCTGGACCGTAACTAATGAAAAACTGTTTTTT. Its translation is CAWTVTNEKLFF.

This clone was seen a handful of times. V gene TRBV19 combines with J gene TRBJ1-2; D might be TRBD1 (5 bases). The CDR3 is made up of 15 amino acids. The germline V gene has CDR1 LNHDA and CDR2 SQIVND (reference sequence). Trimming removed 3 bases at V and 8 bases at J, with 19 bases between. The CDR3: CASSMGGLGSGGYTF. The CDR3 region has the DNA TGTGCCAGTAGTATGGGGGGACTGGGTTCAGGCGGCTACACCTTC.

This chain joins TRBV6-5 and TRBJ1-1; a weak D match, TRBD1 (5 bases). The germline V gene encodes CDR1 MNHEY and CDR2 SVGAGI. This CDR3 spans 14 amino acids. The V end was cut by 8 bases, the J end by 7 bases, with 20 bases between. CDR3 DNA: TGTGCCAGCCACCCATGGGGGGAGACAAGTGAAGCTTTCTTT. Residues: CASHPWGETSEAFF.

J is TRBJ1-2 and V is TRBV4-2; D is possibly TRBD1 (6 bases). Germline lookup yields CDR1 LGHNA and CDR2 YNFKEQ. The ends were cut back, 3 bases at V and 8 bases at J, with 13 bases in the middle. This CDR3 is built from 13 residues. CDR3 DNA sequence: TGTGCCAGCAGCCACCGGGACACCGTGGGCTACACCTTC. It yields the protein CASSHRDTVGYTF.

The chain is built from TRBV7-2 and TRBJ2-3, with TRBD2 identical over 12 bases. Unmatched junction bases numbered 11, after V lost 5 bases and J lost 2 bases. CDR1 is SGHTA, CDR2 FQGNSA, per germline. CDR3 length: 18 amino acids. CDR3 loop: CASSTQSWTSGTTDTQYF. The CDR3 DNA is TGTGCCAGCAGCACCCAATCTTGGACTAGCGGGACCACAGATACGCAGTATTTT.